A single T cell receptor (beta chain) is shown here with its context. Its target is not known. TCRdb re-called the 5' RACE reads and gives one entry per CDR3 protein, without DNA. The table lists some 400,000 distinct CDR3 sequences, with 2% to 3% in the top ten. From germline, CDR1 is SGDLS and CDR2 YYNGEE. This CDR3 is built from 15 residues. The sample comes from a study of monozygotic twins with inflammatory bowel disease. Overall study results and limits: The authors could not tell different T cell subtypes apart.

This TCR derives from a human donor with ulcerative colitis or Crohn's disease, or a healthy co-twin of an affected twin (not recorded which). Sequencing was carried out using blood. This chain connects TRBV9 to TRBJ2-1; the D gene TCRdb calls, TRBD1, cannot be checked with no DNA. The CDR3 loop reads CASSLRGLAHGEQFF.